The rows below give T cell receptor beta chains drawn from one sample of a study of blood T cells in healthy people across ages. TCRdb processed the 5' RACE reads anew with MiXCR; each CDR3 protein has one entry. The table lists 650,000 to 1,000,000 distinct CDR3 sequences, roughly 46% of them singletons, with 15% to 20% in the top ten. The sample comprised blood. The origin of the receptors is an elderly man in good health. Both conserved end residues are part of each CDR3. Fields, in order: CDR3 protein, CDR3 DNA, V gene, clone size, D gene, J gene. The D gene is left open where the match is weak. Not all rows give a size; the values are once, few, many and, for expanded clones, a class.

cdr3_aa: CSVELGGNFYEQYF
cdr3_nt: TGCAGCGTTGAGTTGGGGGGCAATTTTTACGAGCAGTACTTC
v_call: TRBV29-1
clone_size: -
d_call: -
j_call: TRBJ2-7

cdr3_aa: CASSLQGVRSEQYF
cdr3_nt: TGTGCCAGCAGTTTACAGGGAGTTCGGTCCGAGCAGTACTTC
v_call: TRBV12-3/TRBV12-4
clone_size: many
d_call: -
j_call: TRBJ2-7

cdr3_aa: CASSFWTPNTGELFF
cdr3_nt: TGTGCCAGCAGCTTTTGGACGCCGAACACCGGGGAGCTGTTTTTT
v_call: TRBV7-8
clone_size: -
d_call: -
j_call: TRBJ2-2

cdr3_aa: CASRYRAADTEAFF
cdr3_nt: TGTGCCAGCAGATACAGGGCGGCGGACACTGAAGCTTTCTTT
v_call: TRBV6-1
clone_size: -
d_call: -
j_call: TRBJ1-1

cdr3_aa: CAISGLAGGDNEQFF
cdr3_nt: TGTGCCATCAGTGGACTAGCGGGAGGGGACAATGAGCAGTTCTTC
v_call: TRBV10-3
clone_size: -
d_call: TRBD2
j_call: TRBJ2-1

cdr3_aa: CASSVAGSGGEQFF
cdr3_nt: TGTGCCAGCAGCGTAGCTGGTAGCGGGGGGGAGCAGTTCTTC
v_call: TRBV9
clone_size: -
d_call: TRBD2
j_call: TRBJ2-1

cdr3_aa: CASSSSGTGGSKQYF
cdr3_nt: TGTGCCAGCAGCTCCTCCGGGACAGGGGGCAGTAAGCAGTACTTC
v_call: TRBV7-2
clone_size: few
d_call: TRBD1
j_call: TRBJ2-7

cdr3_aa: CASSESKGAAFFTEAFF
cdr3_nt: TGTGCCAGCAGTGAATCGAAGGGGGCAGCTTTCTTCACTGAAGCTTTCTTT
v_call: TRBV25-1
clone_size: -
d_call: TRBD1
j_call: TRBJ1-1

cdr3_aa: CASSQGDVRGAEETQYF
cdr3_nt: TGTGCCAGCAGCCAAGGGGACGTGCGCGGGGCGGAAGAGACCCAGTACTTC
v_call: TRBV4-2
clone_size: -
d_call: -
j_call: TRBJ2-5

cdr3_aa: CASSPRLGTTGELFF
cdr3_nt: TGTGCCAGCAGTCCCCGATTGGGGACCACCGGGGAGCTGTTTTTT
v_call: TRBV12-3/TRBV12-4
clone_size: -
d_call: -
j_call: TRBJ2-2

cdr3_aa: CASSLVGQSEAGTNVLTF
cdr3_nt: TGTGCCAGCAGCTTAGTGGGACAGTCGGAGGCAGGGACCAACGTCCTGACTTTC
v_call: TRBV7-2
clone_size: -
d_call: TRBD1
j_call: TRBJ2-6

cdr3_aa: CASNMEGQGGYTF
cdr3_nt: TGTGCCAGCAACATGGAAGGGCAGGGTGGCTACACCTTC
v_call: TRBV5-6
clone_size: few
d_call: -
j_call: TRBJ1-2

cdr3_aa: CATSRDRQGQAETQYF
cdr3_nt: TGTGCCACCAGCAGAGATCGACAGGGGCAAGCAGAGACCCAGTACTTC
v_call: TRBV15
clone_size: once
d_call: TRBD1
j_call: TRBJ2-5

cdr3_aa: CSASSRVIAQPQHF
cdr3_nt: TGCAGTGCTAGTTCCAGGGTGATCGCTCAGCCCCAGCATTTT
v_call: TRBV20-1
clone_size: -
d_call: -
j_call: TRBJ1-5

cdr3_aa: CASSLLNAGANVLTF
cdr3_nt: TGTGCCAGCAGTTTACTAAATGCTGGGGCCAACGTCCTGACTTTC
v_call: TRBV12-3/TRBV12-4
clone_size: -
d_call: -
j_call: TRBJ2-6

cdr3_aa: CASSQSGTGETYEQYF
cdr3_nt: TGCGCCAGCAGCCAATCGGGGACAGGAGAAACCTACGAGCAGTACTTC
v_call: TRBV4-3
clone_size: few
d_call: TRBD1
j_call: TRBJ2-7

cdr3_aa: CSVVSRVSSYNEQFF
cdr3_nt: TGCAGCGTCGTCTCCAGGGTAAGCTCCTACAATGAGCAGTTCTTC
v_call: TRBV29-1
clone_size: -
d_call: -
j_call: TRBJ2-1

cdr3_aa: CASSLYPRARAYEQYF
cdr3_nt: TGCGCCAGCAGCTTGTACCCCAGGGCGAGGGCCTACGAGCAGTACTTC
v_call: TRBV5-1
clone_size: many
d_call: -
j_call: TRBJ2-7

cdr3_aa: CASSRLTSNGYNEQFF
cdr3_nt: TGTGCCAGCAGCCGTTTAACTAGCAATGGCTACAATGAGCAGTTCTTC
v_call: TRBV7-8
clone_size: -
d_call: -
j_call: TRBJ2-1

cdr3_aa: CSASRNTDTQYF
cdr3_nt: TGCAGTGCTAGCAGAAACACAGATACGCAGTATTTT
v_call: TRBV20-1
clone_size: many
d_call: -
j_call: TRBJ2-3

cdr3_aa: CASGLYKDTEAFF
cdr3_nt: TGCGCCAGCGGGCTCTACAAGGACACTGAAGCTTTCTTT
v_call: TRBV5-1
clone_size: -
d_call: -
j_call: TRBJ1-1

cdr3_aa: CASSSPPSSGVGYNEQFF
cdr3_nt: TGTGCCAGCAGCTCCCCGCCATCTAGCGGGGTGGGCTACAATGAGCAGTTCTTC
v_call: TRBV7-3
clone_size: few
d_call: TRBD2
j_call: TRBJ2-1

cdr3_aa: CASSRGGPNEQFF
cdr3_nt: TGTGCCAGCAGTAGGGGAGGACCCAATGAGCAGTTCTTC
v_call: TRBV28
clone_size: -
d_call: -
j_call: TRBJ2-1

cdr3_aa: CASSLDPGQGIADTQYF
cdr3_nt: TGTGCCAGCAGCTTAGACCCGGGACAGGGTATAGCAGATACGCAGTATTTT
v_call: TRBV7-9
clone_size: few
d_call: TRBD1
j_call: TRBJ2-3

cdr3_aa: CASSRQRESKTQFF
cdr3_nt: TGTGCCAGCAGCAGGCAGCGGGAGAGCAAGACCCAGTTCTTC
v_call: TRBV6-5
clone_size: -
d_call: TRBD2
j_call: TRBJ2-1

cdr3_aa: CASSPGRVAGALVTDTQYF
cdr3_nt: TGTGCCAGCAGCCCCGGCAGGGTAGCGGGAGCACTAGTCACAGATACGCAGTATTTT
v_call: TRBV7-6
clone_size: -
d_call: TRBD2
j_call: TRBJ2-3

cdr3_aa: CSAPSGSSVGEQFF
cdr3_nt: TGCAGTGCACCAAGCGGGAGCTCTGTCGGCGAGCAGTTCTTC
v_call: TRBV20-1
clone_size: many
d_call: TRBD2
j_call: TRBJ2-1

cdr3_aa: CAASRADEQFF
cdr3_nt: TGTGCCGCTAGCAGGGCCGATGAGCAGTTCTTC
v_call: TRBV2
clone_size: -
d_call: -
j_call: TRBJ2-1

cdr3_aa: CAGSLLAASYNEQFF
cdr3_nt: TGTGCCGGCAGCCTACTAGCGGCATCCTACAATGAGCAGTTCTTC
v_call: TRBV27
clone_size: -
d_call: TRBD2
j_call: TRBJ2-1

cdr3_aa: CASSLGTGGFYNEQFF
cdr3_nt: TGTGCCAGCAGCTTAGGGACAGGAGGTTTCTACAATGAGCAGTTCTTC
v_call: TRBV7-3
clone_size: -
d_call: TRBD1
j_call: TRBJ2-1

cdr3_aa: CASNQEWARYAALYGYTF
cdr3_nt: TGTGCCAGCAACCAAGAGTGGGCACGATACGCCGCTCTCTATGGCTACACCTTC
v_call: TRBV4-2
clone_size: -
d_call: -
j_call: TRBJ1-2

cdr3_aa: CASSYQGVGTYEQYF
cdr3_nt: TGTGCCAGCAGCTATCAGGGGGTGGGAACCTACGAGCAGTACTTC
v_call: TRBV13
clone_size: -
d_call: TRBD1
j_call: TRBJ2-7

cdr3_aa: CASSLVNNEQYF
cdr3_nt: TGTGCCAGCAGCTTGGTGAACAATGAGCAGTACTTC
v_call: TRBV7-2
clone_size: few
d_call: -
j_call: TRBJ2-5

cdr3_aa: CASSYVSGSRTDTQYF
cdr3_nt: TGCGCCAGCAGCTACGTGAGCGGGAGTAGAACAGATACGCAGTATTTT
v_call: TRBV5-1
clone_size: -
d_call: TRBD2
j_call: TRBJ2-3

cdr3_aa: CASSFGTYRSPGANVLTF
cdr3_nt: TGTGCCAGCAGCTTCGGGACTTATAGGTCCCCTGGGGCCAACGTCCTGACTTTC
v_call: TRBV5-6
clone_size: -
d_call: -
j_call: TRBJ2-6

cdr3_aa: CSARDLGGAITDTQYF
cdr3_nt: TGCAGTGCTAGAGATCTCGGGGGGGCCATCACAGATACGCAGTATTTT
v_call: TRBV20-1
clone_size: few
d_call: TRBD2
j_call: TRBJ2-3

cdr3_aa: CASSFIGRRTAEQYF
cdr3_nt: TGTGCCAGCAGTTTCATCGGGCGCCGAACGGCCGAGCAGTACTTC
v_call: TRBV28
clone_size: -
d_call: -
j_call: TRBJ2-7

cdr3_aa: CAISGPPGRNSPPHF
cdr3_nt: TGTGCCATCAGTGGGCCCCCGGGACGTAATTCACCCCCCCACTTT
v_call: TRBV10-3
clone_size: -
d_call: -
j_call: TRBJ1-6

cdr3_aa: CASSLWGTGELFF
cdr3_nt: TGTGCCAGCAGTTTATGGGGCACCGGGGAGCTGTTTTTT
v_call: TRBV27
clone_size: few
d_call: -
j_call: TRBJ2-2

cdr3_aa: CASRPGLAGESFGGELFF
cdr3_nt: TGTGCCAGTAGACCGGGGCTAGCGGGAGAAAGTTTCGGCGGGGAGCTGTTTTTT
v_call: TRBV19
clone_size: -
d_call: TRBD2
j_call: TRBJ2-2

cdr3_aa: CASSNEGVTKNIQYF
cdr3_nt: TGTGCCAGCAGTAACGAAGGGGTGACCAAAAACATTCAGTACTTC
v_call: TRBV28
clone_size: many
d_call: -
j_call: TRBJ2-4

cdr3_aa: CATSDFTATSTDTQYF
cdr3_nt: TGTGCCACCAGTGATTTTACGGCCACCAGCACAGATACGCAGTATTTT
v_call: TRBV24-1
clone_size: -
d_call: -
j_call: TRBJ2-3

cdr3_aa: CASSLEGGGYGYTF
cdr3_nt: TGCGCCAGCAGCTTGGAGGGGGGCGGCTATGGCTACACCTTC
v_call: TRBV5-1
clone_size: -
d_call: -
j_call: TRBJ1-2

cdr3_aa: CASSLRQGAVNEQFF
cdr3_nt: TGTGCCAGCAGTTTAAGGCAGGGGGCGGTAAATGAGCAGTTCTTC
v_call: TRBV12-3/TRBV12-4
clone_size: -
d_call: TRBD1
j_call: TRBJ2-1

cdr3_aa: CASRPTGPYGYTF
cdr3_nt: TGTGCCAGCAGACCGACAGGGCCCTATGGCTACACCTTC
v_call: TRBV12-3/TRBV12-4
clone_size: -
d_call: TRBD1
j_call: TRBJ1-2